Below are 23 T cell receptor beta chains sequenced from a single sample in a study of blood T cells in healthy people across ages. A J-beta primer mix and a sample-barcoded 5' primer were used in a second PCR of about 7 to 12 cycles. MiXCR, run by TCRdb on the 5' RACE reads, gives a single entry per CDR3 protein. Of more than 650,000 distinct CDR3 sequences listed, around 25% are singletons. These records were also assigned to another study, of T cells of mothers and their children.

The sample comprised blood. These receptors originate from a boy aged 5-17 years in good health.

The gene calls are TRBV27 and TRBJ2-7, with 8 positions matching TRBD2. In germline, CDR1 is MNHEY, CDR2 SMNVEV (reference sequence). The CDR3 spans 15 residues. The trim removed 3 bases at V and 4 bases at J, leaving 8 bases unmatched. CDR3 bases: TGTGCCAGCAGTTTGAACAGGGCGGGGGGTTACGAGCAGTACTTC. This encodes CASSLNRAGGYEQYF.

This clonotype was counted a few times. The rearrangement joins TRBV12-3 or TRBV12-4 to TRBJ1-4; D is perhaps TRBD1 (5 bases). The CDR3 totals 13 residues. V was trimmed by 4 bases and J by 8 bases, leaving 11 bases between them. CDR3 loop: CASSSQGREKLFF. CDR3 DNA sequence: TGTGCCAGCAGTTCGCAGGGAAGAGAAAAACTGTTTTTT.

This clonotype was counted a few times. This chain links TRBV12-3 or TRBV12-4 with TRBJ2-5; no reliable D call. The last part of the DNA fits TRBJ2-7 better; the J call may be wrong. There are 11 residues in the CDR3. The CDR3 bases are TGTGCCAGCAGTTCCAGTACCGAGCAGTACTTC. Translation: CASSSSTEQYF.

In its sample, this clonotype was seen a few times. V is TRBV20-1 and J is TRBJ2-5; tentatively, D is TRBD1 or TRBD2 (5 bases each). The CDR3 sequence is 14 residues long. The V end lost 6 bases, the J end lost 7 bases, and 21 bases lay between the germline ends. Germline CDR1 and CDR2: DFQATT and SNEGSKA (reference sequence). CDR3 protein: CSAVGTPTKGTQYF. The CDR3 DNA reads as TGCAGTGCCGTGGGGACCCCTACTAAGGGGACCCAGTACTTC.

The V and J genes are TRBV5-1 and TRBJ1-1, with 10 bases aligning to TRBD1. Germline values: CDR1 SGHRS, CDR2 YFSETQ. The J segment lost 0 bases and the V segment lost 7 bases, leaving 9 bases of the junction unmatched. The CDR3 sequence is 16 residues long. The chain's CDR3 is CASSWGQGLMNTEAFF. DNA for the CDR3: TGCGCCAGCTCGTGGGGACAGGGGCTCATGAACACTGAAGCTTTCTTT.

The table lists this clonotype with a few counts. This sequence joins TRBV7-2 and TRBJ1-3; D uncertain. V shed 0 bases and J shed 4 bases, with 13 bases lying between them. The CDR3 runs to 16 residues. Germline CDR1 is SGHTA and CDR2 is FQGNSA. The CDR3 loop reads CASSLAGPWAGNTIYF. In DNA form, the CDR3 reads TGTGCCAGCAGCTTAGCCGGACCCTGGGCCGGAAACACCATATATTTT.

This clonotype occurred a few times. The CDR3 loop reads CAISTPSSYNEQFF. DNA of the CDR3: TGTGCCATTTCTACACCGAGCTCCTACAATGAGCAGTTCTTC. The chain has TRBV28 and TRBJ2-1; no reliable D call. V gave up 10 bases and J gave up 0 bases, with 13 bases separating them. CDR1 and CDR2 (germline): MDHEN, SYDVKM. This CDR3 is 14 amino acids long.

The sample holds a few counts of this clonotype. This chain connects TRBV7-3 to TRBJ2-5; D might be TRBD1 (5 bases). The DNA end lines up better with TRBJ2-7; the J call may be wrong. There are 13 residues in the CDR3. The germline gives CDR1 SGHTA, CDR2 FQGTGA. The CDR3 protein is CASSLDHGAEQYF. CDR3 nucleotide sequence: TGTGCCAGCAGCTTGGACCATGGGGCCGAGCAGTACTTC.

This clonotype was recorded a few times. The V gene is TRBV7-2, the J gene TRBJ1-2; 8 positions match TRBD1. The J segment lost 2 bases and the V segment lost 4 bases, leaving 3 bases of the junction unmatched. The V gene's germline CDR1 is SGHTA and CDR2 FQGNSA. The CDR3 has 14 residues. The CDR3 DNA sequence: TGTGCCAGCAGCTGGGACAGGATAAACTATGGCTACACCTTC. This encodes CASSWDRINYGYTF. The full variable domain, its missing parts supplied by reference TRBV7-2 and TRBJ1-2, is GAGVSQSPSNKVTEKGKDVELRCDPISGHTALYWYRQSLGQGLEFLIYFQGNSAPDKSGLPSDRFSAERTGGSVSTLTIQRTQQEDSAVYLCASSWDRINYGYTFGSGTRLTVV.

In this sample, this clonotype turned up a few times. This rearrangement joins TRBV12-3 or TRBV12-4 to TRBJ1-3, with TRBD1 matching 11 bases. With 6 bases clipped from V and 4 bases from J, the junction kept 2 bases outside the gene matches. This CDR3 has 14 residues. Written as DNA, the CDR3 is TGTGCCAGCAGAGGACAGGGGGCAGGAAACACCATATATTTT. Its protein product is CASRGQGAGNTIYF.

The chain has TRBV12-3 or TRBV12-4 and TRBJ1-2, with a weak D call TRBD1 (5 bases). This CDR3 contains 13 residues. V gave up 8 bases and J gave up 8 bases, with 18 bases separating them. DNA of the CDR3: TGTGCCAGCCGTTGGGGGAACAGGCGGGGCTACACCTTC. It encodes CASRWGNRRGYTF.

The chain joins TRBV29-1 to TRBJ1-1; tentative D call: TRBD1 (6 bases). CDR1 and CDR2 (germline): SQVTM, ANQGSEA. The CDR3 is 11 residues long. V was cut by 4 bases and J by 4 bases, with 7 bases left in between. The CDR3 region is CSVGGATEAFF. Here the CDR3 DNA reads TGCAGCGTTGGGGGGGCCACTGAAGCTTTCTTT.

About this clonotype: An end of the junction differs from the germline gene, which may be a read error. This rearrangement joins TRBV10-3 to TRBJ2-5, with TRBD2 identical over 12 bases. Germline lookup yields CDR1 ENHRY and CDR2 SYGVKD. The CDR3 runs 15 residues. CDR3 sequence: CAVRPLAGGPETQYF. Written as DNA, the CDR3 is TGTGCCGTCAGACCTCTAGCGGGGGGGCCGGAGACCCAGTACTTC.

For the CDR3, the DNA is TGTGCCAGCAGTTCAAACAGGGGACCAGATACGCAGTATTTT. Translated: CASSSNRGPDTQYF. This chain joins TRBV28 and TRBJ2-3; TRBD1 matches 7 bases. Looked up from germline, CDR1 is MDHEN and CDR2 is SYDVKM. The CDR3 runs to 14 residues. J was trimmed by 4 bases and V by 4 bases; bases with no gene match: 5. The whole variable domain, remainder taken from reference TRBV28 and TRBJ2-3, is DVKVTQSSRYLVKRTGEKVFLECVQDMDHENMFWYRQDPGLGLRLIYFSYDVKMKEKGDIPEGYSVSREKKERFSLILESASTNQTSMYLCASSSNRGPDTQYFGPGTRLTVL.

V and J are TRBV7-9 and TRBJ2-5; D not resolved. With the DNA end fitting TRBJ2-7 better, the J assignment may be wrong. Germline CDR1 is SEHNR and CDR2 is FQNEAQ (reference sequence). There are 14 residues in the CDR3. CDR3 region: CASSSDASSYEQYF. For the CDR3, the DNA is TGTGCCAGCAGCTCAGACGCGAGCTCCTACGAGCAGTACTTC.

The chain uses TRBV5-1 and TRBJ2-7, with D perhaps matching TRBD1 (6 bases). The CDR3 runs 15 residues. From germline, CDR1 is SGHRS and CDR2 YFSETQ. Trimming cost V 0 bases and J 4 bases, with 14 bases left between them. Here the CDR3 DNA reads TGCGCCAGCAGCTTGGGGTCGGGACACATGTACGAGCAGTACTTC. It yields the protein CASSLGSGHMYEQYF.

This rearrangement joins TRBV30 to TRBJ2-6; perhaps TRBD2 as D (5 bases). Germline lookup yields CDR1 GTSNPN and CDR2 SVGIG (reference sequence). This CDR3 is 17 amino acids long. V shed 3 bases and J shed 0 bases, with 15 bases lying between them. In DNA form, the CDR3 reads TGTGCCTGGAGCCCTGTCCCGGGAAGCTCTGGGGCCAACGTCCTGACTTTC. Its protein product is CAWSPVPGSSGANVLTF.

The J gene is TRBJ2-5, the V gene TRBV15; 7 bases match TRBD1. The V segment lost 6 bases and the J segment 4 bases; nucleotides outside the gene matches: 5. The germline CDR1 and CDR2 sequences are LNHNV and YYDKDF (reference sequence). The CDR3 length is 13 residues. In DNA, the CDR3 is TGTGCCACCAGTGAGACAGGGTTAGAGACCCAGTACTTC. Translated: CATSETGLETQYF.

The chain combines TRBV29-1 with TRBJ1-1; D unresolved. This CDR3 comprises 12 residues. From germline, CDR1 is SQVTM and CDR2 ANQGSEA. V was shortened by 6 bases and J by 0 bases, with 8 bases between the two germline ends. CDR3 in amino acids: CSVTMVNTEAFF. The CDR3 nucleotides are TGCAGCGTGACAATGGTGAACACTGAAGCTTTCTTT.

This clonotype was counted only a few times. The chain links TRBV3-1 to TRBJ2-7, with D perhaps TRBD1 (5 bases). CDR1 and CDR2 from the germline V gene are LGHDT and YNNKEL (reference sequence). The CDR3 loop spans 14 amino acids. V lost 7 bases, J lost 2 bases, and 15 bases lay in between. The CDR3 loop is CASTHRNRPYEQYF. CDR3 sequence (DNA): TGTGCCAGCACCCACAGGAACCGGCCCTACGAGCAGTACTTC.

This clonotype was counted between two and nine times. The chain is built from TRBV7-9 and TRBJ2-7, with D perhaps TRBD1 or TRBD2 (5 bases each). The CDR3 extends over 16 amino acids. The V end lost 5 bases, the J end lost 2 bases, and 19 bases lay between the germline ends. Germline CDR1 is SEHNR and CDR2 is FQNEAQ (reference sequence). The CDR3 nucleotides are TGTGCCAGCAGCGTATCCTCGGGGACGGGGACCTACGAGCAGTACTTC. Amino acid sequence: CASSVSSGTGTYEQYF.

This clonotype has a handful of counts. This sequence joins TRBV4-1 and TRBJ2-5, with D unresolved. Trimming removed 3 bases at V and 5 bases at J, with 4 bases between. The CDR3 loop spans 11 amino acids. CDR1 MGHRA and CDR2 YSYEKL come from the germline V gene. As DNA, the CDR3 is TGCGCCAGCAGCCAGTATGAGACCCAGTACTTC. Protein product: CASSQYETQYF.

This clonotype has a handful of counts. The CDR3, as DNA: TGCGCCAGCAGCGTAACTAGCGGGGGAGGCTACGAGCAGTACTTC. This encodes CASSVTSGGGYEQYF. The genes are TRBV5-1 and TRBJ2-7; 11 positions match TRBD2. Losses at the gene ends were 4 bases for V and 3 bases for J; bases not matched to a gene: 6. The CDR3 contains 15 residues. Germline CDR1 reads SGHRS; CDR2 reads YFSETQ.